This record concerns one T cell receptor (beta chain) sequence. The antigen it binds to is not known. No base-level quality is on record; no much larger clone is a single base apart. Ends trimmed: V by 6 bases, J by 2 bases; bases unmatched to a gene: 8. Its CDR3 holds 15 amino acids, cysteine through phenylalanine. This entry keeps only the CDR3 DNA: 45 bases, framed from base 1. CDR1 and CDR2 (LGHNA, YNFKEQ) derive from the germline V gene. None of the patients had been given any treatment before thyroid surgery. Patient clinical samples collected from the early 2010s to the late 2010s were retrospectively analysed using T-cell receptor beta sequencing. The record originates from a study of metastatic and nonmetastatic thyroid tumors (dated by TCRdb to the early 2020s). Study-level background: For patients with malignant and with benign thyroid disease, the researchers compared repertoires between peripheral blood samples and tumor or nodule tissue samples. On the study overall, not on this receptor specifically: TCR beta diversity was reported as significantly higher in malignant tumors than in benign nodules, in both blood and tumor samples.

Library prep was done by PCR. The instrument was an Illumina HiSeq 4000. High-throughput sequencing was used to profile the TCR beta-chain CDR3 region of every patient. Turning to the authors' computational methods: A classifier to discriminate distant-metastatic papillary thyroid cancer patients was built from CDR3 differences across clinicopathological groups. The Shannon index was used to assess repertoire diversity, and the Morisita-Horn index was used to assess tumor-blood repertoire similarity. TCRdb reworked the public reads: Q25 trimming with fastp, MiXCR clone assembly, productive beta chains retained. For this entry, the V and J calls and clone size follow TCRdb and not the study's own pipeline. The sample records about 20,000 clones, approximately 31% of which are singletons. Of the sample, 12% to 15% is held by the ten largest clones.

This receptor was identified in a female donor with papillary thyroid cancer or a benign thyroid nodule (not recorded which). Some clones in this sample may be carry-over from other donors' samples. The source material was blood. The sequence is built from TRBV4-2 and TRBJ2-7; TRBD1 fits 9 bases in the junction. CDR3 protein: CASRLTGGDAYEQYF. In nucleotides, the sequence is TGTGCCAGCAGGTTGACAGGGGGAGACGCCTACGAGCAGTACTTC.